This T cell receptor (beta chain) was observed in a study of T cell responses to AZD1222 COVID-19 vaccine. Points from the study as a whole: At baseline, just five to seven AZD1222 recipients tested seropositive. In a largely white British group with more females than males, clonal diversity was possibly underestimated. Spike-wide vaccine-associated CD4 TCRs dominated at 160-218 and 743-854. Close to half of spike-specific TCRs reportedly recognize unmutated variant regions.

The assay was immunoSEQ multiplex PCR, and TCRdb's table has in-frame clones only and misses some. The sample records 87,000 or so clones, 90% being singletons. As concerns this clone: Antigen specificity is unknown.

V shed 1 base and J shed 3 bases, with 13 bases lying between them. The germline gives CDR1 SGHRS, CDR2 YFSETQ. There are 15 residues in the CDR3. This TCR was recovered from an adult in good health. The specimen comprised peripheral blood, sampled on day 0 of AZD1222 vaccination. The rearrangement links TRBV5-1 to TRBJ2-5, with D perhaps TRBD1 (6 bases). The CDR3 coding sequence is TGCGCCAGCAGCTTGACAGGGAGAAATAAAGAGACCCAGTACTTC. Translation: CASSLTGRNKETQYF.